Listed here are 28 T cell receptor beta chains from one sample, sequenced in a study of Graves' ophthalmopathy and Graves' hyperthyroidism. Amplified TCR beta CDR3 regions were obtained using RNA transcripts as template. First-round RT-PCR relied on HTBI primers, and a second-round multiplex PCR came next. TCRdb redid the calling of the multiplex PCR reads with MiXCR, one entry per CDR3 protein. The sample records a few hundred thousand distinct CDR3 sequences, about 35% being singletons. The sequencing input was peripheral blood or thyroid tissue (not recorded which). Every receptor here comes from an adult man with Graves' hyperthyroidism.

This clonotype appeared many times. This chain connects TRBV9 to TRBJ2-7, with TRBD2 identical over 10 bases. The junction had 15 bases not matched to a gene; V was cut back by 1 base and J by 5 bases. Germline V gene lookup returns CDR1 SGDLS and CDR2 YYNGEE. This CDR3 has 18 residues. CDR3 DNA: TGTGCCAGCAGCGTAACGGCCCAACTAGCGGGAACCCGGGACGAGCAGTACTTC. Translation gives CASSVTAQLAGTRDEQYF.

The rearrangement links TRBV12-3 or TRBV12-4 to TRBJ2-2; no reliable D call. Trimming removed 6 bases at V and 6 bases at J, with 11 bases between. The CDR3 length is 13 residues. The CDR3 DNA reads TGTGCCAGCAGCTCAGATGGTCCCGGGGAGCTGTTTTTT. Translation gives CASSSDGPGELFF.

The chain uses TRBV24-1 and TRBJ2-3; 11 nucleotides align to TRBD2. J gave up 2 bases and V 4 bases, and 1 base lay outside the gene matches. Per the germline V gene, CDR1 is KGHDR and CDR2 is SFDVKD. The CDR3 spans 15 residues. The CDR3 is CATSEGLAATDTQYF. The CDR3 nucleotides read TGTGCCACCAGTGAGGGACTAGCGGCCACAGATACGCAGTATTTT.

Ten or more counts support this clonotype. The V and J genes are TRBV20-1 and TRBJ2-5, with a tentative D call TRBD1 (5 bases). The V and J ends lost 3 bases and 5 bases respectively, with 10 bases between them. The CDR3 totals 12 residues. Germline V gene lookup returns CDR1 DFQATT and CDR2 SNEGSKA (reference sequence). The chain's CDR3 is CSARPQAETQYF. Here the CDR3 DNA reads TGCAGTGCTAGGCCACAGGCTGAGACCCAGTACTTC.

This clonotype turned up a few times. CDR3 region: CASSIVAGNTEAFF. The CDR3 DNA reads TGTGCCAGTAGTATAGTTGCAGGGAACACTGAAGCTTTCTTT. V and J are TRBV19 and TRBJ1-1; no firm D call. Trimming cost V 1 base and J 1 base, with 7 bases left between them. CDR1 is LNHDA and CDR2 is SQIVND in the germline V gene (reference sequence). The CDR3 has 14 residues.

The genes are TRBV18 and TRBJ2-5; D ambiguous. The CDR3 is 15 residues long. CDR1 is KGHSH, CDR2 LQKENI, per germline. Trimming shortened V by 1 base and J by 1 base, and 10 bases separated the two germline ends. CDR3 loop: CASSPRARSQETQYF. CDR3 bases: TGTGCCAGCTCACCACGAGCAAGATCCCAAGAGACCCAGTACTTC.

This chain connects TRBV7-9 to TRBJ2-7; tentative D call: TRBD1 (6 bases). This CDR3 is built from 15 residues. The germline CDR1 and CDR2 sequences are SEHNR and FQNEAQ (reference sequence). Trimming stripped 6 bases from V and 0 bases from J, with 15 bases between. The CDR3 region has the DNA TGTGCCAGCAGGAGGGTTTCGGACAGCTCCTACGAGCAGTACTTC. Residues: CASRRVSDSSYEQYF.

This sequence joins TRBV29-1 and TRBJ2-5; 8 nucleotides match TRBD2. Germline lookup yields CDR1 SQVTM and CDR2 ANQGSEA. With V trimmed by 4 bases and J by 5 bases, 6 bases remained unmatched. CDR3 length: 13 amino acids. The CDR3 nucleotides read TGCAGCGTTGCCACTAGGACTAGCGAGACCCAGTACTTC. It is translated as CSVATRTSETQYF.

The chain joins TRBV7-2 to TRBJ1-4; D gene ambiguous. The CDR3 contains 16 residues. Germline-derived CDR1 and CDR2 are SGHTA and FQGNSA. V was pared by 1 base and J by 1 base, with 10 bases between. CDR3 sequence (DNA): TGTGCCAGCAGCTTAGATCGAAGGATAACTAATGAAAAACTGTTTTTT. It yields the protein CASSLDRRITNEKLFF.

V usage is TRBV6-1 and J usage is TRBJ2-7; the match to TRBD2 covers 8 bases. Per germline, CDR1 MNHNS and CDR2 SASEGT. The V gene end was trimmed by 5 bases and the J gene end by 6 bases; junction bases not matched to a gene: 15. The CDR3 is 16 amino acids. In DNA, the CDR3 is TGTGCCAGCAGTCCAGCCGAGAGCGGGGGCGGGCCCGAGCAGTACTTC. Its translation is CASSPAESGGGPEQYF.

The chain joins TRBV7-8 to TRBJ2-5; D is possibly TRBD2 (5 bases). Per germline, CDR1 SGHVS and CDR2 FQNEAQ. The V end was cut by 6 bases, the J end by 7 bases, with 18 bases between. The CDR3 consists of 14 residues. CDR3: CASRRGRGFGTQYF. The CDR3 DNA reads TGTGCCAGCAGGAGAGGACGGGGTTTTGGGACCCAGTACTTC. The whole variable domain, filled in from reference TRBV7-8 and TRBJ2-5, reads GAGVSQSPRYKVAKRGQDVALRCDPISGHVSLFWYQQALGQGPEFLTYFQNEAQLDKSGLPSDRFFAERPEGSVSTLKIQRTQQEDSAVYLCASRRGRGFGTQYFGPGTRLLVL.

About this clonotype itself: No conserved phenylalanine or tryptophan is present at the end of the CDR3, so a read error is the likely explanation. The limits of the CDR3 on the DNA are not certain, so only TCRdb's listed CDR3 is given. The chain joins TRBV24-1 to TRBJ2-6; no check of the table's D call, TRBD1, against the DNA was made. CDR1 and CDR2 (germline): KGHDR, SFDVKD. The CDR3 contains 9 residues when both ends are counted. The CDR3 region is CATGGATDT.

This clonotype was counted at least ten times. The chain recombines TRBV15 with TRBJ1-1; D gene ambiguous. The CDR3 is 14 residues long. Germline-derived CDR1 and CDR2 are LNHNV and YYDKDF (reference sequence). Trimming removed 6 bases from V and 7 bases from J, with 18 bases in between. The CDR3 DNA follows: TGTGCCACCAGAAGACAAGGGAAGGCGGATGAAGCTTTCTTT. Translated: CATRRQGKADEAFF.

The sample holds one count of this clonotype. The junction departs from the called germline gene at one end, perhaps through a read error. The CDR3 region is CAWSAPGQGLFGSGELFF. The CDR3 region has the DNA TGTGCCTGGAGTGCGCCGGGACAGGGGCTATTTGGTTCCGGGGAGCTGTTTTTT. The chain joins TRBV29-1 to TRBJ2-2; 10 bases align to TRBD1. This CDR3 is 18 amino acids long. Germline-derived CDR1 and CDR2 are SQVTM and ANQGSEA.

Notes on this clonotype: Sequence at one end of the junction differs from germline and may be a read error. This CDR3 reads CASSGELAPPYEQYF. The DNA of the CDR3 is TGTGCCAGCAGTGGGGAACTAGCGCCGCCCTACGAGCAGTACTTC. This rearrangement joins TRBV10-2 to TRBJ2-7; 7 bases fit TRBD2. This CDR3 has 15 amino acids. Germline V gene data show CDR1 as WSHSY and CDR2 as SAAADI.

This clonotype was seen a single time. This clone may be a read error of a much larger clone one base away. The gene calls are TRBV29-1 and TRBJ2-7, with D perhaps being TRBD1 or TRBD2 (5 bases each). Matching the DNA end better, TRBJ2-1 makes the J call doubtful. The CDR3 contains 12 residues. The V gene's germline CDR1 is SQVTM and CDR2 ANQGSEA. The CDR3 loop reads CSVAWGYDEQFF. In DNA form, the CDR3 reads TGCAGCGTTGCGTGGGGGTACGACGAGCAGTTCTTC.

As to this clonotype: This sequence may be a read error, since a much larger clone differs from it by one base. The V gene is TRBV7-9, the J gene TRBJ2-6; 7 positions agree with TRBD2. J lost 4 bases, V lost 3 bases, and 9 bases had no gene match. The CDR3 is 17 amino acids. Germline values: CDR1 SEHNR, CDR2 FQNEAQ (reference sequence). The CDR3 region has the DNA TGTGCCAGCAGCTTGGCTGGGAGGGCCTCCGGGGCCAACGTCCTGACTTTC. Its protein is CASSLAGRASGANVLTF.

The chain couples TRBV12-3 or TRBV12-4 to TRBJ2-7, with 10 bases matching TRBD1. J gave up 1 base and V 2 bases, and 8 bases lay outside the gene matches. The CDR3 is made up of 17 amino acids. The CDR3 protein is CASSLSIGDRGSYEQYF. The CDR3 DNA follows: TGTGCCAGCAGTTTATCCATTGGGGACAGGGGTTCCTACGAGCAGTACTTC.

Concerning this clonotype itself: As the CDR3 is not closed by the conserved phenylalanine or tryptophan, this likely results from a read error. The chain combines TRBV12-3 or TRBV12-4 with TRBJ2-2; 8 positions match TRBD1. The V and J ends lost 6 bases and 4 bases, in that order; junction bases with no gene match: 7. The CDR3 consists of 15 residues. The CDR3, as DNA: TGTGCCAGCAGCCCTGGACAGGGTGGCACCGGGGAGCTGTTTATT. Amino acid sequence: CASSPGQGGTGELFI.

This clonotype was observed once. Since no conserved phenylalanine or tryptophan closes the CDR3, a read error is the likely cause. The chain couples TRBV10-3 to TRBJ2-5; 12 bases agree with TRBD2. The germline V gene has CDR1 ENHRY and CDR2 SYGVKD. CDR3 size: 18 residues. CDR3 region: CASSEADWTSGAQETQYL. The DNA of the CDR3 is TGTGCCAGCAGTGAAGCGGACTGGACTAGCGGGGCCCAAGAGACCCAGTACCTC.

CDR3 loop: CASSSSYRETQYF. CDR3 nucleotide sequence: TGTGCCAGCAGCTCCAGCTACCGAGAGACCCAGTACTTC. The genes are TRBV7-2 and TRBJ2-5; no firm D call. The germline CDR1 and CDR2 sequences are SGHTA and FQGNSA. The CDR3 has 13 amino acids. Trimming removed 4 bases from V and 4 bases from J, with 10 bases in between.

This clonotype was detected ten times or more. This rearrangement joins TRBV7-9 to TRBJ1-4, with D maybe TRBD1 (5 bases). CDR3 length equals 13 residues. Between the trimmed V and J ends, which lost 3 bases and 8 bases, there was a span of 10 bases. CDR1 is SEHNR, CDR2 FQNEAQ, per germline (reference sequence). The DNA of the CDR3 is TGTGCCAGCAGCTTCCGGGGACGGGAAAAACTGTTTTTT. Amino acid sequence: CASSFRGREKLFF.

The chain joins TRBV11-3 to TRBJ2-7, with D perhaps TRBD2 (7 bases). Germline CDR1 SGHNT, CDR2 YENEEA. This CDR3 comprises 12 residues. The ends were cut back, 4 bases at V and 6 bases at J, with 10 bases in the middle. The DNA for the CDR3 is TGTGCCAGCAGCTCCCGGGGGGCCGAGCAGTACTTC. Translation: CASSSRGAEQYF.

This chain links TRBV7-9 with TRBJ2-7, with TRBD1 identical over 9 bases. The J call could be wrong; TRBJ2-1 is a better fit for the DNA end. The germline V gene encodes CDR1 SEHNR and CDR2 FQNEAQ (reference sequence). The CDR3 runs to 14 residues. CDR3 DNA: TGTGCCAGCAGCTTGGGGACAGGGCTGAATGAGCAGTTCTTC. This gives the protein CASSLGTGLNEQFF.

This clonotype was observed at least ten times. This chain uses TRBV29-1 with TRBJ1-6; possible D gene TRBD1, 5 bases. The length of the CDR3 is 13 residues. Germline assignment: CDR1 SQVTM and CDR2 ANQGSEA. V was trimmed by 4 bases and J by 5 bases, leaving 9 bases between them. The CDR3 sequence is CSVGRGHNSPLHF. Written as DNA, the CDR3 is TGCAGCGTTGGTAGGGGACATAATTCACCCCTCCACTTT.

This clonotype was found many times. The chain is built from TRBV7-2 and TRBJ1-2; 7 bases fit TRBD1. The CDR3 consists of 15 residues. Per germline, CDR1 SGHTA and CDR2 FQGNSA. The V gene end was trimmed by 0 bases and the J gene end by 2 bases; junction bases not matched to a gene: 3. The CDR3 sequence is CASSLADRENYGYTF. Here the CDR3 DNA reads TGTGCCAGCAGCTTAGCCGACAGGGAGAACTATGGCTACACCTTC.

This clonotype has a count of ten or more. The rearrangement joins TRBV7-9 to TRBJ2-7; no clear D. Germline V gene lookup returns CDR1 SEHNR and CDR2 FQNEAQ (reference sequence). This CDR3 spans 14 amino acids. The V end lost 5 bases, the J end lost 3 bases, and 14 bases lay between the germline ends. The DNA for the CDR3 is TGTGCCAGCAGCCTAGACGGCAAGAACTACGAGCAGTACTTC. Protein sequence: CASSLDGKNYEQYF.

The chain uses TRBV20-1 and TRBJ2-5; 9 positions match TRBD1. V shed 5 bases, J shed 9 bases, and the junction held 10 bases outside the gene matches. Germline CDR1 and CDR2: DFQATT and SNEGSKA (reference sequence). CDR3 length: 13 amino acids. The CDR3 spells CSAGGTGIEPQYF. The CDR3 DNA is TGCAGTGCTGGTGGGACAGGGATCGAACCCCAGTACTTC.